In this sample, the clone carrying this T cell receptor (beta chain) turned up a few times. The V and J ends lost 0 bases and 7 bases, in that order; junction bases with no gene match: 4. The CDR3 spans 15 residues. Germline-derived CDR1 and CDR2 are SGDLS and YYNGEE. This entry belongs to a study of blood T cell repertoires in COVID-19. Study-level information: From T cells, B-cell-depleted T cells, or PBMCs came the material, which was cDNA or gDNA.

The method was immunoSEQ multiplex PCR; TCRdb's version includes in-frame clones alone and lacks a portion of them. Of 150,000 to 200,000 clones in the sample, roughly 80% were seen once. The sequence derives from a man aged 50-60 years who had recovered from COVID-19. This rearrangement joins TRBV9 to TRBJ1-6; TRBD1 agrees at 7 bases. What was sequenced was peripheral blood. In DNA form, the CDR3 reads TGTGCCAGCAGCGTAGTCCAGGGGGGAAATTCACCCCTCCACTTT. It yields the protein CASSVVQGGNSPLHF.